A selection of T cell receptor beta chains follows, all from one sample in a study of beta chain features in type 1 diabetes. Here immunoSEQ multiplex PCR was the method, and the copy in TCRdb shows in-frame clones only, minus some. The repertoire holds 500,000 to 650,000 clones, around 11% seen once, with around 0.12% in the top ten. The source material was naive CD4+ T cells from blood. The receptor source for this set is a man aged 25 to 40 with type 1 diabetes. Each CDR3 is given with its conserved first and last residue. The D gene is left open where the match is weak. Rows may omit the clone size; those that give it use once, few, many or a size class.

few	13	.	TRBV4-2	TRBJ1-2	CASSQDLGYGYTF	TGTGCCAGCAGCCAAGATCTGGGCTATGGCTACACCTTC
.	14	.	TRBV19	TRBJ2-7	CASSSSGKGYEQYF	TGTGCCAGTAGTAGCTCGGGAAAAGGCTACGAGCAGTACTTC
.	13	.	TRBV7-2	TRBJ2-2	CASSLVTAGELFF	TGTGCCAGCAGCTTGGTCACAGCCGGGGAGCTGTTTTTT
.	14	.	TRBV6-1	TRBJ2-2	CASCRQTNTGELFF	TGTGCCAGCTGTCGGCAGACGAACACCGGGGAGCTGTTTTTT
.	16	.	TRBV25-1	TRBJ1-1	CASSEPSYAFHTEAFF	TGTGCCAGCAGTGAGCCCTCCTACGCTTTCCACACTGAAGCTTTCTTT
few	14	.	TRBV2	TRBJ2-4	CASSSQGAKNIQYF	TGTGCCAGCAGCAGCCAAGGGGCCAAAAACATTCAGTACTTC
few	15	.	TRBV19	TRBJ2-3	CASSVTGFGADTQYF	TGTGCCAGTAGTGTGACAGGTTTCGGGGCGGATACGCAGTATTTT
few	16	TRBD1	TRBV9	TRBJ2-7	CASSVGTGTVQYEQYF	TGTGCCAGCAGCGTGGGGACAGGGACAGTACAATACGAGCAGTACTTC
few	14	.	TRBV7-7	TRBJ2-5	CASSPTRTAETQYF	TGTGCTAGCAGCCCGACACGGACTGCAGAGACCCAGTACTTC
.	13	.	TRBV27	TRBJ1-2	CASSLRANYGYTF	TGTGCCAGCAGTTTGCGCGCTAACTATGGCTACACCTTC
few	16	.	TRBV30	TRBJ1-6	CAWSDRGTINNSPLHF	TGTGCCTGGAGTGATCGGGGGACGATCAACAATTCACCCCTCCACTTT
.	11	.	TRBV7-9	TRBJ2-7	CASSYYYEQYF	TGTGCCAGCAGCTATTATTACGAGCAGTACTTC
.	12	.	TRBV6-1	TRBJ1-1	CASSEVNTEAFF	TGTGCCAGCAGTGAAGTGAACACTGAAGCTTTCTTT
.	13	.	TRBV9	TRBJ2-1	CASSGSPERGQFF	TGTGCCAGCAGCGGATCTCCTGAACGCGGTCAGTTCTTC
.	16	.	TRBV6-5	TRBJ2-1	CASSYTTNRAHNEQFF	TGTGCCAGCAGTTACACCACAAACAGGGCGCACAATGAGCAGTTCTTC
.	18	TRBD2	TRBV4-2	TRBJ2-7	CASSQGTSGGASSYEQYF	TGTGCCAGCAGCCAAGGGACTAGCGGGGGGGCCAGCTCCTACGAGCAGTACTTC
.	17	TRBD2	TRBV7-2	TRBJ2-3	CASSKRVTSGDTDTQYF	TGTGCCAGCAGTAAGAGGGTCACTAGCGGGGATACAGATACGCAGTATTTT
.	16	TRBD2	TRBV6-5	TRBJ2-5	CASSWSLAGGRGTQYF	TGTGCCAGCAGTTGGTCACTAGCGGGGGGCCGGGGGACCCAGTACTTC
few	17	.	TRBV11-2	TRBJ2-7	CASSLEMGMAARYEQYF	TGTGCCAGCAGCTTAGAAATGGGGATGGCCGCCAGATACGAGCAGTACTTC
.	13	.	TRBV29-1	TRBJ2-2	CSVEIGTRGELFF	TGCAGCGTTGAGATCGGTACGAGGGGGGAGCTGTTTTTT
few	10	.	TRBV20-1	TRBJ2-5	CSAAQETQYF	TGCAGTGCTGCCCAAGAGACCCAGTACTTC
.	11	.	TRBV2	TRBJ2-5	CASRPQETQYF	TGTGCCAGCAGGCCCCAAGAGACCCAGTACTTC
few	15	.	TRBV29-1	TRBJ1-1	CSVDPATGGWSEAFF	TGCAGCGTTGACCCCGCTACCGGGGGTTGGTCTGAAGCTTTCTTT
.	16	TRBD2	TRBV4-1	TRBJ2-1	CASSQDLAGGYNEQFF	TGCGCCAGCAGCCAAGATCTAGCGGGGGGTTACAATGAGCAGTTCTTC
.	15	.	TRBV7-2	TRBJ2-2	CASSQMVPNTGELFF	TGTGCCAGCAGCCAGATGGTTCCGAACACCGGGGAGCTGTTTTTT
few	11	.	TRBV6-6	TRBJ2-7	CASRDSYEQYF	TGTGCCAGCAGAGACAGCTACGAGCAGTACTTC
.	14	.	TRBV5-1	TRBJ2-5	CASSLVAIQETQYF	TGCGCCAGCAGCTTGGTCGCAATCCAAGAGACCCAGTACTTC
few	12	.	TRBV27	TRBJ2-3	CASSLRRDTQYF	TGTGCCAGCAGTTTACGAAGAGATACGCAGTATTTT
few	16	.	TRBV6-5	TRBJ1-6	CASSYSSNSYNSPLHF	TGTGCCAGCAGTTACTCGTCGAACTCCTATAATTCACCCCTCCACTTT
.	13	.	TRBV5-6	TRBJ2-7	CASSLGENYEQYF	TGTGCCAGCAGCTTGGGGGAGAACTACGAGCAGTACTTC
few	15	TRBD1	TRBV25-1	TRBJ2-7	CASSEQGVPPYEQYF	TGTGCCAGCAGTGAACAGGGGGTCCCTCCCTACGAGCAGTACTTC
few	14	.	TRBV5-1	TRBJ1-6	CASSLEPVESPLHF	TGCGCCAGCAGTTTGGAGCCCGTGGAATCACCCCTCCACTTT
.	12	.	TRBV21-1	TRBJ1-5	CASSSKGQPQHF	TGTGCCAGCAGCTCAAAAGGCCAGCCCCAGCATTTT
few	15	.	TRBV19	TRBJ2-2	CASSISRANTGELFF	TGTGCCAGTAGTATCTCCAGGGCGAACACCGGGGAGCTGTTTTTT
few	12	.	TRBV30	TRBJ2-7	CAWSPGAYEQYF	TGTGCCTGGTCTCCAGGGGCCTACGAGCAGTACTTC
.	15	.	TRBV7-9	TRBJ2-7	CASSLAGGSSYEQYF	TGTGCCAGCAGCTTAGCCGGGGGAAGCTCCTACGAGCAGTACTTC
few	13	.	TRBV18	TRBJ1-2	CASSPGRDYGYTF	TGTGCCAGCTCACCGGGAAGGGACTATGGCTACACCTTC
.	11	.	TRBV11-3	TRBJ2-7	CASSRRYEQYF	TGTGCCAGCAGCCGACGATACGAGCAGTACTTC
few	11	.	TRBV6-1	TRBJ1-2	CASSHNYGYTF	TGTGCCAGCAGCCACAACTATGGCTACACCTTC
.	15	.	TRBV5-1	TRBJ2-1	CASSLDISSYNEQFF	TGCGCCAGCAGCTTGGACATAAGCTCCTACAATGAGCAGTTCTTC
few	16	TRBD2	TRBV15	TRBJ2-1	CATSRELAGNYNEQFF	TGTGCCACCAGCAGAGAGCTAGCGGGGAACTACAATGAGCAGTTCTTC
few	13	TRBD1	TRBV30	TRBJ1-2	CAWRWTGLYGYTF	TGTGCCTGGAGGTGGACAGGACTCTATGGCTACACCTTC
.	14	.	TRBV12-5	TRBJ2-3	CASGLGTVTDTQYF	TGTGCTAGTGGTTTGGGGACAGTCACAGATACGCAGTATTTT
few	14	.	TRBV5-4	TRBJ2-2	CASSFLEDTGELFF	TGTGCCAGCAGCTTCCTGGAGGACACCGGGGAGCTGTTTTTT
few	14	.	TRBV28	TRBJ2-7	CASGEVKFSYEQYF	TGTGCCAGCGGGGAGGTAAAGTTCTCCTACGAGCAGTACTTC
.	16	TRBD2	TRBV7-9	TRBJ2-3	CASSLTAGGYTDTQYF	TGTGCCAGCAGCTTAACAGCGGGGGGCTACACAGATACGCAGTATTTT
few	14	TRBD1	TRBV18	TRBJ1-6	CASSPTGDGSPLHF	TGTGCCAGCTCACCGACAGGGGACGGTTCACCCCTCCACTTT
few	14	.	TRBV5-1	TRBJ2-3	CASSLGQQTDTQYF	TGCGCCAGCAGCTTGGGACAGCAGACAGATACGCAGTATTTT
few	13	TRBD1	TRBV29-1	TRBJ1-1	CSVEDTGGTEAFF	TGCAGCGTTGAAGATACAGGGGGCACTGAAGCTTTCTTT
few	13	.	TRBV7-2	TRBJ1-1	CASSSYTNTEAFF	TGTGCCAGCAGCTCCTACACGAACACTGAAGCTTTCTTT
few	13	.	TRBV11-2	TRBJ1-5	CASSALWDQPQHF	TGTGCCAGCAGCGCCCTTTGGGACCAGCCCCAGCATTTT
few	13	.	TRBV7-3	TRBJ2-5	CASSSDRMETQYF	TGTGCCAGCAGCTCCGACCGAATGGAGACCCAGTACTTC
few	15	.	TRBV6-5	TRBJ1-4	CASSSQVWTNEKLFF	TGTGCCAGCAGCTCTCAGGTGTGGACTAATGAAAAACTGTTTTTT
.	14	.	TRBV7-9	TRBJ2-3	CASIRQESTDTQYF	TGTGCCAGCATCAGACAGGAGTCCACAGATACGCAGTATTTT
.	14	.	TRBV11-2	TRBJ2-3	CASSLEGVGYTQYF	TGTGCCAGCAGCTTAGAGGGGGTTGGGTATACGCAGTATTTT
.	17	TRBD1	TRBV7-2	TRBJ2-2	CASSPGTGYRTTGELFF	TGTGCCAGCAGCCCTGGGACAGGGTATAGGACCACCGGGGAGCTGTTTTTT
few	14	.	TRBV5-1	TRBJ2-6	CASSGGSGANVLTF	TGCGCCAGCAGCGGGGGCTCTGGGGCCAACGTCCTGACTTTC
.	14	.	TRBV11-2	TRBJ2-5	CASSLITQGETQYF	TGTGCCAGCAGCTTGATTACCCAGGGAGAGACCCAGTACTTC
.	15	TRBD1	TRBV29-1	TRBJ2-3	CSVGTGTTSTDTQYF	TGCAGCGTTGGGACAGGAACTACTAGCACAGATACGCAGTATTTT
.	13	.	TRBV4-3	TRBJ1-4	CASSQDTGGKLFF	TGCGCCAGCAGCCAAGACACGGGCGGAAAACTGTTTTTT